The present entry profiles one T cell receptor (beta chain) with its context. Its antigen is unknown. Then a second PCR, running about 6 to 12 cycles, was carried out with a sample-barcoded 5' primer and a J-beta primer mix. TCRdb re-analysed the 5' RACE reads in MiXCR, keeping a single row per CDR3 protein. The profile shows 1.5 million to 2 million distinct CDR3 sequences, around 50% of them singletons. This specimen belongs to a study of blood T cells in healthy people across ages. Study-wide points: CMV infection status of these donors was not known.

About 10 milliliters of peripheral blood were drawn from each donor. V lost 2 bases and J lost 3, with 11 bases in between. The CDR3 covers 14 residues. Germline-derived CDR1 and CDR2 are SGHTA and FQGNSA. The genes are TRBV7-2 and TRBJ2-7; D unresolved. Material: blood. This clonotype was obtained from a woman aged 40-49 years in good health. The CDR3 DNA is TGTGCCAGCAGCTTACGGGTTCAGGTCTACGAGCAGTACTTC. This translates into CASSLRVQVYEQYF. The whole variable domain, remainder taken from reference TRBV7-2 and TRBJ2-7, is GAGVSQSPSNKVTEKGKDVELRCDPISGHTALYWYRQSLGQGLEFLIYFQGNSAPDKSGLPSDRFSAERTGGSVSTLTIQRTQQEDSAVYLCASSLRVQVYEQYFGPGTRLTVT.